The T cell receptor (beta chain) under discussion was sequenced for a study of cytomegalovirus exposure and HLA in healthy donors. Study findings and constraints: The authors later found TCR association rates varying by HLA locus, with DRB1 most and HLA-C fewest. HLA allele associations emerged for 17,000 or so TCR beta sequences in a later analysis, at 0.05 false discovery rate.

A word on this clone: Its antigen remains unknown.

The PCR employed 60 Vbeta primers together with 13 Jbeta primers. The data were produced by immunoSEQ multiplex PCR, yet TCRdb's version contains in-frame clones alone and is incomplete. The sample includes under 200,000 clones, approximately 81% seen only once; the top ten take approximately 1.2%. With V trimmed by 3 bases and J by 5 bases, 7 bases remained unmatched. This CDR3 contains 15 residues. From germline, CDR1 is ENHRY and CDR2 SYGVKD. The J gene is TRBJ2-7, the V gene TRBV10-3, with TRBD2 matching 10 bases. The sequencing input was PBMCs. This receptor was taken from a man between 45 and 60 years old in good health and CMV-seropositive. The CDR3 sequence: CAISETSGAGDEQYF. Here the CDR3 DNA reads TGTGCCATCAGTGAAACTAGCGGGGCGGGGGACGAGCAGTACTTC.